A selection of T cell receptor beta chains follows, all from one sample in a study of T cell repertoires in cytomegalovirus infection. MiXCR, run by TCRdb on the reads, gives a single entry per CDR3 protein. In the table there are 800,000 to 950,000 distinct CDR3 sequences, 32% of which are singletons. These receptors' targets are unknown. The sequenced sample was cultured CD8+ T cells from PBMCs, obtained from culture after CMV antigen stimulation. The receptors come from a human donor in good health (CMV status not recorded). Some clones in this sample may be carry-over from other donors' samples. The CDR3 runs from the conserved cysteine through the conserved F or W. Fields, in order: V gene, J gene, D gene, clone size, CDR3 protein, CDR3 DNA. A D gene is named only where the DNA matches it firmly. Some rows mark clone size as missing; the rest say once, few, many or name a class of expanded clone.

v_call: TRBV6-4; j_call: TRBJ2-3; d_call: TRBD2; clone_size: NA; cdr3_aa: CASSGLAGGSTDTQYF; cdr3_nt: TGTGCCAGCAGCGGACTAGCGGGGGGATCCACAGATACGCAGTATTTT
v_call: TRBV15; j_call: TRBJ2-1; d_call: NA; clone_size: NA; cdr3_aa: CATSRVPGQLALNNEQFF; cdr3_nt: TGTGCCACCAGCAGAGTTCCAGGACAGCTAGCCTTAAACAATGAGCAGTTCTTC
v_call: TRBV19; j_call: TRBJ2-1; d_call: NA; clone_size: once; cdr3_aa: CASSINGYNEQFF; cdr3_nt: TGTGCCAGTAGTATTAACGGATACAATGAGCAGTTCTTC
v_call: TRBV20-1; j_call: TRBJ1-5; d_call: NA; clone_size: NA; cdr3_aa: CSARDSGPAPPHSNQPQHF; cdr3_nt: NA
v_call: TRBV12-3/TRBV12-4; j_call: TRBJ1-2; d_call: NA; clone_size: NA; cdr3_aa: CTSSSGISYGYTF; cdr3_nt: TGTACCAGCAGTTCCGGAATAAGCTATGGCTACACCTTC
v_call: TRBV5-1; j_call: TRBJ2-5; d_call: NA; clone_size: NA; cdr3_aa: CASSPALRGVQETQYF; cdr3_nt: TGCGCCAGCAGCCCCGCGTTGAGGGGTGTCCAAGAGACCCAGTACTTC
v_call: TRBV7-8; j_call: TRBJ2-3; d_call: NA; clone_size: NA; cdr3_aa: CASSSSVGTDTQYF; cdr3_nt: TGTGCCAGCAGCTCTTCGGTTGGCACAGATACGCAGTATTTT
v_call: TRBV6-6; j_call: TRBJ2-5; d_call: NA; clone_size: NA; cdr3_aa: CASSYSIGSQETQYF; cdr3_nt: TGTGCCAGCAGTTACTCGATCGGCAGCCAAGAGACCCAGTACTTC
v_call: TRBV4-1; j_call: TRBJ1-1; d_call: NA; clone_size: NA; cdr3_aa: CASSQDWIGNTEAFF; cdr3_nt: TGCGCCAGCAGCCAAGATTGGATCGGGAACACTGAAGCTTTCTTT
v_call: TRBV19; j_call: TRBJ2-1; d_call: TRBD2; clone_size: NA; cdr3_aa: CASSIGSSGGVRHEQFF; cdr3_nt: TGTGCCAGTAGTATAGGGTCTAGCGGGGGGGTTAGGCATGAGCAGTTCTTC
v_call: TRBV9; j_call: TRBJ1-3; d_call: NA; clone_size: NA; cdr3_aa: CASSVEGDGTSGNTIYF; cdr3_nt: TGTGCCAGCAGCGTAGAAGGGGATGGGACTTCAGGAAACACCATATATTTT
v_call: TRBV20-1; j_call: TRBJ1-1; d_call: NA; clone_size: few; cdr3_aa: CSARDPPKESPLNTEAFF; cdr3_nt: TGCAGTGCTAGAGACCCTCCGAAGGAAAGTCCTCTGAACACTGAAGCTTTCTTT
v_call: TRBV4-3; j_call: TRBJ2-5; d_call: TRBD1; clone_size: NA; cdr3_aa: CASSQKDRGLLETQYF; cdr3_nt: TGCGCCAGCAGCCAGAAGGACAGGGGGCTCTTGGAGACCCAGTACTTC
v_call: TRBV27; j_call: TRBJ2-3; d_call: TRBD1; clone_size: few; cdr3_aa: CASSSDRGGTDTQYF; cdr3_nt: TGTGCCAGCAGTTCTGACAGGGGCGGGACAGATACGCAGTATTTT
v_call: TRBV20-1; j_call: TRBJ2-1; d_call: TRBD1; clone_size: few; cdr3_aa: CSARGDRVGVYNEQFF; cdr3_nt: TGCAGTGCTAGGGGGGACAGGGTTGGGGTATACAATGAGCAGTTCTTC
v_call: TRBV20-1; j_call: TRBJ2-5; d_call: NA; clone_size: few; cdr3_aa: CSARAAPETQYF; cdr3_nt: TGCAGTGCTAGAGCCGCCCCGGAGACCCAGTACTTC
v_call: TRBV12-3/TRBV12-4; j_call: TRBJ1-1; d_call: NA; clone_size: NA; cdr3_aa: CASISGAYFMNTEAFF; cdr3_nt: TGTGCCAGCATAAGTGGAGCCTACTTCATGAACACTGAAGCTTTCTTT
v_call: TRBV12-3/TRBV12-4; j_call: TRBJ2-1; d_call: TRBD2; clone_size: NA; cdr3_aa: CANSLPSGGVNEQFF; cdr3_nt: TGTGCCAACAGTTTACCTAGCGGGGGGGTCAATGAGCAGTTCTTC
v_call: TRBV6-1; j_call: TRBJ1-2; d_call: NA; clone_size: NA; cdr3_aa: CASTEGFVWYGYTF; cdr3_nt: TGTGCCAGCACCGAAGGTTTCGTATGGTATGGCTACACCTTC
v_call: TRBV6-5; j_call: TRBJ1-1; d_call: NA; clone_size: many; cdr3_aa: CASSYSGGAAEAFF; cdr3_nt: TGTGCCAGCAGTTACTCTGGGGGCGCCGCTGAAGCTTTCTTT
v_call: TRBV7-2; j_call: TRBJ1-3; d_call: TRBD1; clone_size: many; cdr3_aa: CASSSGTASGNTIYF; cdr3_nt: TGTGCCAGCAGCTCCGGGACAGCTAGCGGAAACACCATATATTTT
v_call: TRBV15; j_call: TRBJ2-5; d_call: NA; clone_size: NA; cdr3_aa: CATSSRGLAQETQYF; cdr3_nt: TGTGCCACCAGCTCAAGAGGTCTAGCCCAAGAGACCCAGTACTTC
v_call: TRBV7-6; j_call: TRBJ1-2; d_call: NA; clone_size: NA; cdr3_aa: CVSSLVLKDGYTF; cdr3_nt: TGTGTCAGCAGCTTAGTACTTAAAGATGGCTACACCTTC
v_call: TRBV5-4; j_call: TRBJ2-1; d_call: TRBD1; clone_size: NA; cdr3_aa: CASSLGPPGQGRDEQFF; cdr3_nt: TGTGCCAGCAGCTTGGGACCACCGGGACAGGGGAGAGATGAGCAGTTCTTC
v_call: TRBV18; j_call: TRBJ1-4; d_call: NA; clone_size: NA; cdr3_aa: CASSPASTNEKLFF; cdr3_nt: TGTGCCAGCTCACCAGCTTCAACTAATGAAAAACTGTTTTTT
v_call: TRBV12-3/TRBV12-4; j_call: TRBJ1-1; d_call: NA; clone_size: few; cdr3_aa: CASSLGLGPEAFF; cdr3_nt: TGTGCCAGCAGTTTGGGCCTCGGACCTGAAGCTTTCTTT
v_call: TRBV11-2; j_call: TRBJ2-3; d_call: NA; clone_size: NA; cdr3_aa: CASSFQVVGAGTDTQYF; cdr3_nt: TGTGCCAGCAGCTTCCAGGTGGTCGGCGCCGGCACAGATACGCAGTATTTT
v_call: TRBV6-1; j_call: TRBJ1-1; d_call: TRBD1; clone_size: NA; cdr3_aa: CASNRDRVLNTEAFF; cdr3_nt: TGTGCCAGCAACCGGGACAGGGTTCTGAACACTGAAGCTTTCTTT
v_call: TRBV4-3; j_call: TRBJ2-2; d_call: NA; clone_size: few; cdr3_aa: CASSREGLLNTGELFF; cdr3_nt: TGCGCCAGCAGCCGTGAGGGTCTCCTGAACACCGGGGAGCTGTTTTTT